This section outlines one T cell receptor beta chain sequence together with its context. Its antigen is currently unknown. The data are from a study of OX40 agonist ivuxolimab in advanced cancers. Across the whole study: Ivuxolimab is a fully human IgG2 antibody that activates OX40 (CD134). At about 82% male, the cohort had a mean age of 60 years, ranging from roughly 20 to 90. Whole-study results and caveats: Mean expanded clone counts were higher in CD8+ than CD4+ T cells.

TCRdb's copy holds only in-frame clones and misses some; the assay was immunoSEQ multiplex PCR. The data show approximately 79,000 clones, about 89% seen once. Peripheral blood came from all dose cohorts at three timepoints. Trimming removed 2 bases from V and 7 bases from J; junction bases left unmatched: 7. Germline-derived CDR1 and CDR2 are SGHNT and YENEEA. The CDR3 spans 15 residues. V usage is TRBV11-3 and J usage is TRBJ2-1, with 8 bases lining up with TRBD2. Specimen: CD4+ or CD8+ T cells sorted from blood, collected in a trial of the OX40 agonist ivuxolimab. The TCR sequence derives from an adult with an advanced solid tumor such as melanoma, head and neck, liver or kidney cancer. DNA of the CDR3: TGTGCCAGCAGCTTAACCCGGGGGGGCAAAAATGAGCAGTTCTTC. Its protein is CASSLTRGGKNEQFF.